The next 15 T cell receptor beta chains were all read from a single sample in a study of T cells after yellow fever vaccination. TCRdb analysed the 5' RACE reads with MiXCR anew, one entry per CDR3 protein. Of approximately 74,000 distinct CDR3 sequences listed, approximately 5% are singletons. The specimen was CD4+ T cells sorted from PBMCs, collected approximately 16 days after the first yellow fever vaccination. These receptors were collected from a man younger than 35 who received the YFV17D yellow fever vaccine.

The chain is built from TRBV20-1 and TRBJ1-5; 7 bases are shared with TRBD1. Germline CDR1 DFQATT, CDR2 SNEGSKA (reference sequence). The length of the CDR3 is 14 residues. Trimming removed 0 bases from V and 4 bases from J; junction bases left unmatched: 3. The CDR3 region is CSAREGQRNQPQHF. The CDR3 coding sequence is TGCAGTGCTAGAGAGGGACAGAGAAATCAGCCCCAGCATTTT.

This clonotype has a count of ten or more. This chain uses TRBV6-2 or TRBV6-3 with TRBJ2-3, with D possibly being TRBD2 (6 bases). Trimming removed 5 bases at V and 3 bases at J, with 21 bases between. Germline loops: CDR1 MNHEY, CDR2 SVGEGT. CDR3 length: 17 residues. CDR3 protein: CASSASWGEATTDTQYF. CDR3 coding DNA: TGTGCCAGCAGTGCCTCTTGGGGGGAAGCGACTACAGATACGCAGTATTTT.

The V gene is TRBV5-4, the J gene TRBJ1-6; D possibly corresponds to TRBD1 (6 bases). Trimming stripped 4 bases from V and 11 bases from J, with 22 bases between. The CDR3 has 16 amino acids. Per germline, CDR1 SGHNT and CDR2 YYREEE (reference sequence). The CDR3: CASSAGQGTTLTPLHF. The CDR3 DNA reads as TGTGCCAGCAGCGCTGGGCAGGGGACCACATTGACACCCCTCCACTTT. Complete variable domain (other parts from reference TRBV5-4 and TRBJ1-6): ETGVTQSPTHLIKTRGQQVTLRCSSQSGHNTVSWYQQALGQGPQFIFQYYREEENGRGNFPPRFSGLQFPNYSSELNVNALELDDSALYLCASSAGQGTTLTPLHFGNGTRLTVT.

Many counts were recorded for this clonotype. The V gene is TRBV10-3, the J gene TRBJ2-5; D is possibly TRBD2 (5 bases). Germline CDR1 ENHRY, CDR2 SYGVKD. The CDR3 spans 15 residues. Trimming removed 0 bases from V and 2 bases from J, with 10 bases in between. CDR3 sequence: CAISESTRDQETQYF. The CDR3 DNA follows: TGTGCCATCAGTGAGTCGACTCGGGATCAAGAGACCCAGTACTTC.

This clonotype was observed at least ten times. This chain links TRBV2 with TRBJ2-1; TRBD1 might be the D (6 bases). V lost 6 bases and J lost 9, with 12 bases in between. Germline-derived CDR1 and CDR2 are SNHLY and FYNNEI. The CDR3 length is 12 residues. CDR3 coding DNA: TGTGCCAGCAGGGACACAGGGACTGAGCAGTTCTTC. Protein: CASRDTGTEQFF.

Turning to this clonotype: A much larger clone sits a single nucleotide away, making a read error possible. The chain combines TRBV4-3 with TRBJ1-2; tentatively, D is TRBD1 (5 bases). CDR1 LGHNA and CDR2 YSLEER come from the germline V gene. V gave up 2 bases and J gave up 3 bases, with 10 bases separating them. The CDR3 contains 14 residues. CDR3 coding DNA: TGCGCCAGCAGCCAACGATGGGACGACTATGGCTACACCTTC. This codes for CASSQRWDDYGYTF.

At least ten counts were recorded for this clonotype. The chain uses TRBV9 and TRBJ1-3; 7 bases are shared with TRBD1. Germline V lookup: CDR1 SGDLS, CDR2 YYNGEE. Unmatched junction bases numbered 3, after V lost 6 bases and J lost 3 bases. The CDR3 contains 13 residues. CDR3 nucleotide sequence: TGTGCCAGCACCCCAGGGGGTGGAAACACCATATATTTT. This translates into CASTPGGGNTIYF.

This clonotype was observed at least ten times. The gene calls are TRBV19 and TRBJ2-2; 7 bases map to TRBD2. This CDR3 comprises 16 residues. The ends lost 5 bases at V and 4 bases at J; junction bases unmatched: 10. CDR1 is LNHDA and CDR2 is SQIVND in the germline V gene (reference sequence). The CDR3 region has the DNA TGTGCCAGTAGTTCTCCGGGGGGTCGTGTCACCGGGGAGCTGTTTTTT. Encoded protein: CASSSPGGRVTGELFF.

This clonotype has ten or more counts. V gene TRBV20-1 combines with J gene TRBJ2-5, with D perhaps matching TRBD1 (5 bases). Germline CDR1 and CDR2: DFQATT and SNEGSKA (reference sequence). Trimming removed 6 bases from V and 5 bases from J, with 10 bases in between. This CDR3 has 11 residues. CDR3 amino acids: CSARTWETQYF. CDR3 nucleotides: TGCAGTGCCCGGACATGGGAGACCCAGTACTTC.

This clonotype was recorded many times. This rearrangement joins TRBV5-1 to TRBJ2-5; 9 nucleotides line up with TRBD1. The CDR3 spans 14 residues. With 4 bases clipped from V and 3 bases from J, the junction kept 4 bases outside the gene matches. From germline, CDR1 is SGHRS and CDR2 YFSETQ. CDR3 bases: TGCGCCAGCAGCCCGAGGACAGGGGAAGAGACCCAGTACTTC. It translates to CASSPRTGEETQYF.

This clonotype has a count of ten or more. CDR3 sequence (DNA): TGTGCCAGCACGCTCCGGGGATCCGGGGCCAACGTCCTGACTTTC. Translation gives CASTLRGSGANVLTF. V usage is TRBV12-3 or TRBV12-4 and J usage is TRBJ2-6; D may be TRBD2 (5 bases). V was pared by 7 bases and J by 4 bases, with 14 bases between. The CDR3 extends over 15 amino acids.

The J gene is TRBJ2-7, the V gene TRBV5-1; D is possibly TRBD1 (6 bases). V lost 4 bases and J lost 0, with 11 bases in between. CDR1 and CDR2 from the germline V gene are SGHRS and YFSETQ. The CDR3 spans 14 residues. In nucleotides, the CDR3 is TGCGCCAGCAGCGGGACACACAGCTCCTACGAGCAGTACGTC. It yields the protein CASSGTHSSYEQYV.

The sample holds many counts of this clonotype. The chain joins TRBV5-1 to TRBJ2-7, with 7 bases lining up with TRBD1. Germline CDR1 reads SGHRS; CDR2 reads YFSETQ. After removal of 4 bases from V and 5 bases from J, the junction contained 9 bases not matched to a gene. CDR3 size: 14 residues. In DNA, the CDR3 is TGCGCCAGCAGCGGAGGACAGGTCTTTGACGAGCAGTACTTC. It specifies CASSGGQVFDEQYF.

This clonotype has a count of ten or more. The J gene is TRBJ1-2, the V gene TRBV2; D not resolved. The V gene's germline CDR1 is SNHLY and CDR2 FYNNEI. The V end lost 8 bases, the J end lost 1 base, and 5 bases lay between the germline ends. The CDR3 is 11 amino acids. The CDR3 sequence is CASAVNYGYTF. DNA of the CDR3: TGTGCCAGCGCCGTTAACTATGGCTACACCTTC. Complete variable domain (other parts from reference TRBV2 and TRBJ1-2): EPEVTQTPSHQVTQMGQEVILRCVPISNHLYFYWYRQILGQKVEFLVSFYNNEISEKSEIFDDQFSVERPDGSNFTLKIRSTKLEDSAMYFCASAVNYGYTFGSGTRLTVV.

This clonotype was found many times. The rearrangement links TRBV24-1 to TRBJ2-5; D might be TRBD1 (5 bases). Trimming cost V 4 bases and J 1 base, with 6 bases left between them. There are 13 residues in the CDR3. Per the germline V gene, CDR1 is KGHDR and CDR2 is SFDVKD. The CDR3 nucleotides read TGTGCCACCAGTGAAGGGGCCCAAGAGACCCAGTACTTC. The encoded protein is CATSEGAQETQYF.